This T cell receptor beta chain was identified during a study of shared clonotypes between healthy human individuals. The study's findings and limits: Rarefaction analysis demonstrated incomplete sorted-subset sequencing notwithstanding large depth.

CDR1 is SGHTA, CDR2 FQGNSA, per germline. CDR3 length: 16 residues. V was clipped by 5 bases and J by 6 bases, with 23 bases between them. Clones were read by immunoSEQ multiplex PCR, and TCRdb kept only the in-frame ones, dropping some. The sample lists 2 million to 2.5 million clones; about 90% were seen once. Concerning this clone itself: What it recognizes is unknown.

The chain has TRBV7-2 and TRBJ2-7; TRBD1 might be the D (6 bases). The specimen sequenced was naive CD4+ T cells from PBMCs. As to subset: CD45RA+ positively selected. The sequence was collected from a man younger than 35 in good health. Some clones in this sample may be carry-over from other donors' samples. This CDR3 reads CASSPRLRQGSFEQYF. The CDR3 DNA reads as TGTGCCAGCAGCCCGCGGCTAAGGCAGGGGAGCTTCGAGCAGTACTTC.